The clone carrying this TCR beta chain has more than one count but fewer than ten. The antigen is not known. This entry is derived from a study of T cells in Graves' hyperthyroidism and ophthalmopathy. Study context: Staff took peripheral blood when the initial diagnosis was made, before any treatment began.

Using RNA transcripts as the source, TCR beta CDR3 regions were amplified. The primer set for the first-round RT-PCR of the TCR CDR3 was HTBI. TCRdb itself ran the multiplex PCR reads through MiXCR, one entry per CDR3 protein. Of 300,000 to 500,000 distinct CDR3 sequences in the sample, about 14% were seen once. Enrolled ophthalmopathy patients presented with a Clinical Activity Score of at least 3, a NOSPECS grade of at least 4, and disease duration under 3 months. Germline values: CDR1 SGHNT, CDR2 YYREEE (reference sequence). The CDR3 has 12 amino acids. V lost 4 bases, J lost 3 bases, and 5 bases lay in between. Regarding the study as a whole: In blood, most of the thyroid clonotypes expanded above 0.001 were also present. Ophthalmopathy was told apart from stable hyperthyroidism by a 13 V-J model.

This TCR was recovered from a man in his fifties or sixties with Graves' ophthalmopathy. This sequence joins TRBV5-4 and TRBJ1-3; D remains unclear. Input material: blood. The CDR3 DNA reads as TGTGCCAGCAGCCAATTTGGAAACACCATATATTTT. Amino acid sequence: CASSQFGNTIYF.